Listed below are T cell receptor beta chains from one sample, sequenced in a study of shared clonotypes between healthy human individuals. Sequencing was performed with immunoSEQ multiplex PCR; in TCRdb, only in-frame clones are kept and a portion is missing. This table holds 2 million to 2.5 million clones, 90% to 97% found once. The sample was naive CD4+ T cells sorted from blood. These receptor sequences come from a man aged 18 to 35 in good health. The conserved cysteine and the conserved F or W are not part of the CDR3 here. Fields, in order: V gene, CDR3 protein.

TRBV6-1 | ASSERAGWGDEQF
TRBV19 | AETKQAPTPYEQY
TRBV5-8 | ASSSAFDRGFYEQY
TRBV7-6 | ASSLAGQETYEQY
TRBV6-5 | ASSYSGLPRDTQY
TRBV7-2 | ASSLSGIGQF
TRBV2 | ASSGASGRMDQETQY
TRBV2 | ASSRLPGGLTDTQY
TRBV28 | ATLAGDRDTQY
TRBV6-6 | ASRGGQGTYEQY
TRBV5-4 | ASSRETSTNIQY
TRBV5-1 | ASSFTPNTEAF
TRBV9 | ASSAPSGGLAGNYNEQF
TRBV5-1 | ASTGTGYGETQY
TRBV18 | ASSRNVGTSRSTDTQY
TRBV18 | ASSPQNTGELF
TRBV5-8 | ASSFRGTGGFGTEAF
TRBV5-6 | ASSIGQGLAKNIQY
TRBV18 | ASSPRQGQETQY
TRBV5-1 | ASSLGPTEVNEKLF
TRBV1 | TSSQRPRPRGYEQY
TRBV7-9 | ASSLWGTEAF
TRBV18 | ASSPPNRPYEQY
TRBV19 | ASSIWGSGANVLT
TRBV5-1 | ASSLSGYEQY
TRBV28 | ASKPARAAGNTIY
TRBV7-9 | ASSLGQGEKH
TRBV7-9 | ASRAQPNRFPYEQY
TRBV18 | ASSLKTSGGTNTGELF
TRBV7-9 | ASSLAQDVSNQPQH
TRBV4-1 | ASSQGGVVPSYEQY
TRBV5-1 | ASTLGGAAGNTIY
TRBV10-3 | AISEAGQRGY
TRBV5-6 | ASSQDTGSALIGGYT
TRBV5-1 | ASSTGLANEQF
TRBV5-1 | ASSSLGTGAGNSPLH
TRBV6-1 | ASSRQGATDTQY
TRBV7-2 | ASSPTVRPGYEQY